This TCR beta chain appears in the sequencing data of a study of early T cells in non-severe SARS-CoV-2 infection. Turning to the study itself: Sequenced bulk RNA came from whole blood that was unsorted, and chains were unpaired. The study's findings and limits: Lookups in VDJdb leaned toward anti-spike CD8 responses and missed private and CD4 specificities.

The CDR3 has 14 amino acids. Germline CDR1 SGHAT, CDR2 FQNNGV. Between the trimmed V and J ends, which lost 1 base and 3 bases, there was a span of 10 bases. Molecules of cDNA were individually given unique molecular identifiers that were attached to them. TCRdb called the 5' RACE reads again in MiXCR, with one record for every CDR3 protein. This sample has roughly 56,000 distinct CDR3 sequences, with approximately 7.6% found just once. This clonotype was observed a handful of times. Its antigen is not identified. The receptor's source is an adult who was a healthcare worker with PCR-confirmed SARS-CoV-2 infection or an uninfected control (not recorded which). J is TRBJ2-7 and V is TRBV11-2; D is perhaps TRBD2 (6 bases). Source material: whole blood. CDR3 in amino acids: CASSLGDSGYEQYF. In DNA, the CDR3 is TGTGCCAGCAGCTTAGGGGATAGCGGCTACGAGCAGTACTTC.